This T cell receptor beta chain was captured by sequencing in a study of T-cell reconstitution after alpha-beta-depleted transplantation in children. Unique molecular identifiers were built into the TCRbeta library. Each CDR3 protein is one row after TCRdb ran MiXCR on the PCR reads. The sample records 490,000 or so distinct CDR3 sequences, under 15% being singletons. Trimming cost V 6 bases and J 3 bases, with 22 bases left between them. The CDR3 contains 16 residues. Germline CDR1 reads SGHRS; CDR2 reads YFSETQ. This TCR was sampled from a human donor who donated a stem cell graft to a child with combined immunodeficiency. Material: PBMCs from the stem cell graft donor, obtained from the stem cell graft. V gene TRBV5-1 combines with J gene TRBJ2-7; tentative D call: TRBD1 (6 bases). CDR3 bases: TGCGCCAGCACCGAATGGCCTAGGACAGTAAACTACGAGCAGTACTTC. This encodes CASTEWPRTVNYEQYF. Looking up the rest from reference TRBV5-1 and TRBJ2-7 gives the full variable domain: KAGVTQTPRYLIKTRGQQVTLSCSPISGHRSVSWYQQTPGQGLQFLFEYFSETQRNKGNFPGRFSGRQFSNSRSEMNVSTLELGDSALYLCASTEWPRTVNYEQYFGPGTRLTVT.